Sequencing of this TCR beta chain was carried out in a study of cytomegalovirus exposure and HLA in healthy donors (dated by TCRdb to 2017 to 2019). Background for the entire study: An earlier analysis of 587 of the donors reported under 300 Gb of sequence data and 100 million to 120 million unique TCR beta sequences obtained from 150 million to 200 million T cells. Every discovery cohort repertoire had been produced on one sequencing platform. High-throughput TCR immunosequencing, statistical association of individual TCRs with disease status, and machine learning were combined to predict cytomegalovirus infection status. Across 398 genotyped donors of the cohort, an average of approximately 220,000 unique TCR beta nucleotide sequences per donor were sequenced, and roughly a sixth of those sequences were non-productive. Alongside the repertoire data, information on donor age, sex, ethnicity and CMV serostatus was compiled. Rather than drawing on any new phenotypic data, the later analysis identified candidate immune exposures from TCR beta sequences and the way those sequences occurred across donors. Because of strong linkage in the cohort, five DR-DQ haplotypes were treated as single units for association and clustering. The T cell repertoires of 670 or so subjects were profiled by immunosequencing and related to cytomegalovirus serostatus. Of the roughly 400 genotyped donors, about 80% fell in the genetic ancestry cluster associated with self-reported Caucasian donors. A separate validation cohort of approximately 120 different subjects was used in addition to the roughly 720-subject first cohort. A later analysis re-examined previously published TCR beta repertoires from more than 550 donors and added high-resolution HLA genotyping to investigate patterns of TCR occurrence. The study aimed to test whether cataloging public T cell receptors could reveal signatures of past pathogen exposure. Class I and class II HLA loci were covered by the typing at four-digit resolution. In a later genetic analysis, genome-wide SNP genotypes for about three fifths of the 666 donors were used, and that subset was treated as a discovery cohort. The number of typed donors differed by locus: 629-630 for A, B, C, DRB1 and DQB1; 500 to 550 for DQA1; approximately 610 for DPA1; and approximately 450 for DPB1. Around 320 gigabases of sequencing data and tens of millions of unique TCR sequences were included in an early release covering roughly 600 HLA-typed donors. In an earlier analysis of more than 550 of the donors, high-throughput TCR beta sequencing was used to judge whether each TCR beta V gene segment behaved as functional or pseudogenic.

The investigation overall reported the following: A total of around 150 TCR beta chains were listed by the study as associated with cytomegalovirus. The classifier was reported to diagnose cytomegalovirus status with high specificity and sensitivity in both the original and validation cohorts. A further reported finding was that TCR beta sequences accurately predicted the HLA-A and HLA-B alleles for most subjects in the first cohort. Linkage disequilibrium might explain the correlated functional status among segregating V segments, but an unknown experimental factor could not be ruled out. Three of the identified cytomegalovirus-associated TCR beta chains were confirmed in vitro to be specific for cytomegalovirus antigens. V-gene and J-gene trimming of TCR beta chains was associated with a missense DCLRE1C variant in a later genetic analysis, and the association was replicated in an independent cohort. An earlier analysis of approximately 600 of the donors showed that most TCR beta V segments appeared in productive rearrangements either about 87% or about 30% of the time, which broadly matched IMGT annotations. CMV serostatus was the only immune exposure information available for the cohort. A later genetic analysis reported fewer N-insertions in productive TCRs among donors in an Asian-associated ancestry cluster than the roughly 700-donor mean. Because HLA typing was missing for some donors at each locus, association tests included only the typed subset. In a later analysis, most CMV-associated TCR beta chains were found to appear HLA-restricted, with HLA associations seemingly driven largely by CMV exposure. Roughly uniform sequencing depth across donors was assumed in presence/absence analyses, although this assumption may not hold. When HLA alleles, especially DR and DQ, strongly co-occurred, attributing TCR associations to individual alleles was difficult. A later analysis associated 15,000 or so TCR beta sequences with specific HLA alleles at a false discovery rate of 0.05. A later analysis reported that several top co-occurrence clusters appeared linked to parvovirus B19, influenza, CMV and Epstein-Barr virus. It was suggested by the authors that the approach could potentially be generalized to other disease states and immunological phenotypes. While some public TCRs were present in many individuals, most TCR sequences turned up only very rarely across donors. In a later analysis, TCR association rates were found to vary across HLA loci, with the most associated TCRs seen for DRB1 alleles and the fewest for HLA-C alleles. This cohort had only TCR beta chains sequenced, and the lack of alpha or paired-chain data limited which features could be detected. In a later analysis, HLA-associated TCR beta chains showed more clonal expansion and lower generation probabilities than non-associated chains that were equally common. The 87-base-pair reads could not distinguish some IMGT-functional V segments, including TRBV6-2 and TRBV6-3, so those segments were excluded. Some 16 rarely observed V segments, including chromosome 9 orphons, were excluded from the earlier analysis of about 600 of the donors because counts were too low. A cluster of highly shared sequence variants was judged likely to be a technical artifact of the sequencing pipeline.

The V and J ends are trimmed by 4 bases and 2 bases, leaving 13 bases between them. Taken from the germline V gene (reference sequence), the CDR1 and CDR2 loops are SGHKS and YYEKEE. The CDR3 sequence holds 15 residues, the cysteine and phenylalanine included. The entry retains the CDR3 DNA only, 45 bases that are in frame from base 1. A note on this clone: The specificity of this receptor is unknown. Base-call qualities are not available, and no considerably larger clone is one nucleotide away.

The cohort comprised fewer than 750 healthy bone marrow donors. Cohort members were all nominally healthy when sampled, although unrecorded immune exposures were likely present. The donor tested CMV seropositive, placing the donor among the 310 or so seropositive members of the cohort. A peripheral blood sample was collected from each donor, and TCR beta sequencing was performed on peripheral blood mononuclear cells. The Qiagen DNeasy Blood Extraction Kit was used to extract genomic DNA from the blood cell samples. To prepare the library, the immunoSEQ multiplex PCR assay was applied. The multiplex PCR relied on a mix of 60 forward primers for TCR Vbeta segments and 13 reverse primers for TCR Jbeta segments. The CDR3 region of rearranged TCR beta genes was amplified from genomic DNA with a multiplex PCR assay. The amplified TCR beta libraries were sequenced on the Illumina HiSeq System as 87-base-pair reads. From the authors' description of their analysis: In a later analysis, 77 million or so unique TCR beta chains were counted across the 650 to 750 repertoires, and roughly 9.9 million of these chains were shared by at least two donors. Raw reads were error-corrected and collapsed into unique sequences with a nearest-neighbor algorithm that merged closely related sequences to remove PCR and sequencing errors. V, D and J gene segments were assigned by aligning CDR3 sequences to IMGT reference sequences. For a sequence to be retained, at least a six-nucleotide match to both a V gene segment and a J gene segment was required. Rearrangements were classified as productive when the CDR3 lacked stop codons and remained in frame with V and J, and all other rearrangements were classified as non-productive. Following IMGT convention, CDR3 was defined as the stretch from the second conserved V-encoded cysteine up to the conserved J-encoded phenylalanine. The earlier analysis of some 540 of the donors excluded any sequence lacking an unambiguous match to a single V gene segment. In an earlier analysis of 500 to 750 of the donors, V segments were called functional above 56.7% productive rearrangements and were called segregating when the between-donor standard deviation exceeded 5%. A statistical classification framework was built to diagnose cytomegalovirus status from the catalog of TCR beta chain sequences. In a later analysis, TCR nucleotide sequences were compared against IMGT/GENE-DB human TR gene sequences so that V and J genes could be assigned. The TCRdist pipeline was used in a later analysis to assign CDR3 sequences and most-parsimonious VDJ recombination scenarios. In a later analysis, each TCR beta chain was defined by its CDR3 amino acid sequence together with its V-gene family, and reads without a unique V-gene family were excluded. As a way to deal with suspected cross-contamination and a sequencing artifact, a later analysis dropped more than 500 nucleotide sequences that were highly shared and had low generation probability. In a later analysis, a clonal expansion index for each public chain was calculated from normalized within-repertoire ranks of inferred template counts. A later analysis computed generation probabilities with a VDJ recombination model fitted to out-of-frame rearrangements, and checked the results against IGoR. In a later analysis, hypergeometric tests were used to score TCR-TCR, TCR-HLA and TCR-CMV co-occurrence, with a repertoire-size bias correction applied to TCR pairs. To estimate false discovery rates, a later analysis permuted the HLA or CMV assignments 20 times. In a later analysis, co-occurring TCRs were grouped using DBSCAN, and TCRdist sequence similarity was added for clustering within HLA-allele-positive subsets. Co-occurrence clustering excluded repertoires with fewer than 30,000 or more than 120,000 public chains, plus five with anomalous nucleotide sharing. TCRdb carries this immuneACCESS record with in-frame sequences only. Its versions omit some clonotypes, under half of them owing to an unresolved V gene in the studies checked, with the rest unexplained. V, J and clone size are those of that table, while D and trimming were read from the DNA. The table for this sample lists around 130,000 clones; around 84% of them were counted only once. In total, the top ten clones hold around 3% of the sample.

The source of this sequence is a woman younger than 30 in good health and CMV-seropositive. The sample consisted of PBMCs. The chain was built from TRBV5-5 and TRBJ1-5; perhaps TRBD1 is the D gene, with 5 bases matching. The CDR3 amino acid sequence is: CASSRGDFGNQPQHF. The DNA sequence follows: TGTGCCAGCAGCCGGGGGGATTTTGGCAATCAGCCCCAGCATTTT.